Presented here are 15 T cell receptor beta chains from one specimen sequenced in a study of vaccination effects on CD4 cells after COVID-19. Culture proceeded for more than 8 days, and CD4+ T cells were then isolated. Each participant was administered two doses of either the BNT162b2 or the mRNA-1273 vaccine. These receptors' antigens are unknown. Using immunoSEQ multiplex PCR, the repertoire was profiled, and TCRdb retains in-frame clones only, with some absent. The sample holds 50,000 to 60,000 clones, nearly 80% seen once. The sample here was CD4+ T cells from PBMCs cultured without peptide, taken after COVID-19 vaccination. These receptors all stem from a human donor who received a COVID-19 vaccine.

This chain uses TRBV19 with TRBJ1-2, with D hard to call. V was cut by 7 bases and J by 6 bases, with 9 bases left in between. This CDR3 region has 11 residues. Germline loops: CDR1 LNHDA, CDR2 SQIVND (reference sequence). The CDR3 DNA reads TGTGCCAGTACGGGTGGTAATGGCTACACCTTC. Its translation is CASTGGNGYTF.

The CDR3 is CSVGRQDTEAFF. The CDR3 coding sequence is TGCAGCGTTGGCAGACAAGACACTGAAGCTTTCTTT. V and J are TRBV29-1 and TRBJ1-1, with D hard to call. Trimming removed 4 bases from V and 3 bases from J, with 9 bases in between. This CDR3 comprises 12 residues. CDR1 SQVTM and CDR2 ANQGSEA come from the germline V gene. Variable domain in full (rest from reference TRBV29-1 and TRBJ1-1): SAVISQKPSRDICQRGTSLTIQCQVDSQVTMMFWYRQQPGQSLTLIATANQGSEATYESGFVIDKFPISRPNLTFSTLTVSNMSPEDSSIYLCSVGRQDTEAFFGQGTRLTVV.

This rearrangement joins TRBV30 to TRBJ1-1; D remains unclear. The length of the CDR3 is 10 residues. V gave up 4 bases and J gave up 2 bases, with 2 bases separating them. The germline gives CDR1 GTSNPN, CDR2 SVGIG (reference sequence). This chain's CDR3 is CAWKNTEAFF. The CDR3 DNA follows: TGTGCCTGGAAAAACACTGAAGCTTTCTTT. Looking up the rest from reference TRBV30 and TRBJ1-1 gives the full variable domain: SQTIHQWPATLVQPVGSPLSLECTVEGTSNPNLYWYRQAAGRGLQLLFYSVGIGQISSEVPQNLSASRPQDRQFILSSKKLLLSDSGFYLCAWKNTEAFFGQGTRLTVV.

The rearrangement links TRBV7-9 to TRBJ2-1; 10 bases fit TRBD2. The CDR3 loop spans 19 amino acids. J gave up 0 bases and V 2 bases, and 10 bases lay outside the gene matches. In germline, CDR1 is SEHNR, CDR2 FQNEAQ (reference sequence). CDR3 region: CASSLTSGVLISSYNEQFF. The CDR3 DNA follows: TGTGCCAGCAGCTTAACTAGCGGGGTGCTAATAAGCTCCTACAATGAGCAGTTCTTC.

This clone was counted only a few times. The genes are TRBV27 and TRBJ1-1, with D uncertain. V lost 2 bases and J lost 4, with 17 bases in between. Germline V gives CDR1 MNHEY, CDR2 SMNVEV (reference sequence). The CDR3 has 16 residues. The CDR3 DNA is TGTGCCAGCAGTTTACACTTGTCCGCGGTTGGCACTGAAGCTTTCTTT. Translated, it gives CASSLHLSAVGTEAFF.

The chain recombines TRBV5-1 with TRBJ2-3; 7 bases are shared with TRBD1. CDR1 and CDR2 from the germline V gene are SGHRS and YFSETQ. V trimming: 4 bases; J trimming: 1 base; junction bases outside the gene matches: 9. The CDR3 runs to 16 residues. This chain's CDR3 is CASSPGQPLGTDTQYF. Here the CDR3 DNA reads TGCGCCAGCAGCCCGGGACAGCCGCTAGGCACAGATACGCAGTATTTT.

The V gene is TRBV30, the J gene TRBJ1-2; D gene uncertain. The ends were cut back, 5 bases at V and 6 bases at J, with 7 bases in the middle. The CDR3 is 10 residues long. Germline CDR1 GTSNPN, CDR2 SVGIG (reference sequence). The CDR3 here is CAWSRDGYTF. In DNA, the CDR3 is TGTGCCTGGTCTAGGGATGGCTACACCTTC. The full variable domain, its missing parts supplied by reference TRBV30 and TRBJ1-2, is SQTIHQWPATLVQPVGSPLSLECTVEGTSNPNLYWYRQAAGRGLQLLFYSVGIGQISSEVPQNLSASRPQDRQFILSSKKLLLSDSGFYLCAWSRDGYTFGSGTRLTVV.

This clone appeared once. The genes are TRBV11-2 and TRBJ2-7; TRBD2 agrees at 8 bases. V dropped 4 bases and J dropped 0; count of bases not matched to a gene: 5. The length of the CDR3 is 15 residues. The V gene's germline CDR1 is SGHAT and CDR2 FQNNGV. CDR3 DNA: TGTGCCAGCAGCTCACTAGCGGACAGCTCCTACGAGCAGTACTTC. This codes for CASSSLADSSYEQYF.

The chain carries TRBV5-1 and TRBJ2-1; 12 nucleotides align to TRBD2. After removal of 4 bases from V and 5 bases from J, the junction contained 4 bases not matched to a gene. In germline, CDR1 is SGHRS, CDR2 YFSETQ. CDR3 length: 15 residues. The CDR3 spells CASSPRLAGDNEQFF. In nucleotides, the CDR3 is TGCGCCAGCAGCCCCCGACTAGCGGGGGACAATGAGCAGTTCTTC.

This clone occurred once. This chain uses TRBV7-8 with TRBJ2-1; D is unclear. The CDR3 is 15 residues long. Between the trimmed V and J ends, which lost 3 bases and 0 bases, there was a span of 9 bases. Germline values: CDR1 SGHVS, CDR2 FQNEAQ. Here the CDR3 DNA reads TGTGCCAGCAGCTTCTTTTCGGGCTCCTACAATGAGCAGTTCTTC. Its translation: CASSFFSGSYNEQFF.

This chain connects TRBV29-1 to TRBJ2-1, with 7 bases lining up with TRBD2. Trimming cost V 5 bases and J 2 bases; bases outside gene matches: 3. Germline V gives CDR1 SQVTM, CDR2 ANQGSEA. The CDR3 length is 13 residues. As DNA, the CDR3 is TGCAGCGTTCACGGGACTACCTACAATGAGCAGTTCTTC. This codes for CSVHGTTYNEQFF.

The chain employs TRBV9 and TRBJ1-5; D remains unclear. V was pared by 4 bases and J by 0 bases, with 11 bases between. The CDR3 is 15 amino acids. CDR1 is SGDLS and CDR2 is YYNGEE in the germline V gene. DNA of the CDR3: TGTGCCAGCAGCCCCACTGACCATAGCAATCAGCCCCAGCATTTT. This sequence encodes CASSPTDHSNQPQHF.

The table lists this clone with a few counts. The chain carries TRBV16 and TRBJ1-4; D is ambiguous. CDR3 length equals 14 residues. CDR1 and CDR2 from the germline V gene are KGHSY and FQNENV. V lost 2 bases and J lost 7, with 11 bases in between. CDR3 nucleotide sequence: TGTGCCAGCAGCCAAAGTTGGGGATTTGAAAAACTGTTTTTT. Translated: CASSQSWGFEKLFF.

The chain recombines TRBV19 with TRBJ1-4; TRBD1 might be the D (5 bases). In germline, CDR1 is LNHDA, CDR2 SQIVND (reference sequence). Trimming removed 6 bases from V and 5 bases from J, with 16 bases in between. This CDR3 is built from 15 residues. The CDR3 nucleotides read TGTGCCAGTAGGCCCCTAGGGGCGGTGAATGAAAAACTGTTTTTT. It codes for CASRPLGAVNEKLFF. The full variable domain, completed using reference TRBV19 and TRBJ1-4, is DGGITQSPKYLFRKEGQNVTLSCEQNLNHDAMYWYRQDPGQGLRLIYYSQIVNDFQKGDIAEGYSVSREKKESFPLTVTSAQKNPTAFYLCASRPLGAVNEKLFFGSGTQLSVL.

The chain has TRBV3-1 (or the pseudogene TRBV3-2) and TRBJ2-2; D remains unclear. Germline CDR1 is LGHDT and CDR2 is YNNKEL (reference sequence). The CDR3 is made up of 13 amino acids. V was trimmed by 0 bases and J by 12 bases, leaving 11 bases between them. Here the CDR3 reads CASSQDARPKLFF. In DNA, the CDR3 is TGTGCCAGCAGCCAAGACGCTAGACCAAAGCTGTTTTTT.